Presented here are 28 T cell receptor beta chains from one specimen sequenced in a study of vaccination and CD4 T cells after COVID-19. Cultured CD4+ T-cell DNA underwent Oncomine TCR Beta short-read sequencing. The genomic DNA was obtained from cultured CD4+ T cells by extraction with the QIAamp micro DNA kit. Via MiXCR, TCRdb re-called the PCR reads, giving one row per CDR3 protein. The repertoire holds approximately 10,000 distinct CDR3 sequences, with more than 30% as singletons. Sample treatment: approximately nine-day PBMC culture with coronavirus spike peptide pools or control peptides (ViraFEST assay). The collection of CD4+ T cells from the unexposed donor took place before the COVID-19 pandemic (2011-2018). No antigen has been assigned to these receptors. The sequencing input was CD4+ T cells from blood, cultured in vitro. The receptors originated from a human donor in good health.

This chain connects TRBV7-9 to TRBJ2-3; 7 positions match TRBD2. J lost 4 bases, V lost 3 bases, and 7 bases had no gene match. Germline CDR1 is SEHNR and CDR2 is FQNEAQ (reference sequence). The CDR3 consists of 15 residues. CDR3 amino acids: CASSLRELRADTQYF. The DNA of the CDR3 is TGTGCCAGCAGCTTGCGGGAGCTCAGAGCAGATACGCAGTATTTT.

This clonotype was detected a few times. The chain links TRBV6-1 to TRBJ1-5; no clear D. Trimming shortened V by 2 bases and J by 8 bases, and 13 bases separated the two germline ends. This CDR3 is built from 14 residues. CDR1 is MNHNS and CDR2 is SASEGT in the germline V gene. The CDR3 sequence: CASSERSPPEPQHF. CDR3 nucleotides: TGTGCCAGCAGTGAAAGGTCCCCTCCGGAGCCCCAGCATTTT.

The chain carries TRBV25-1 and TRBJ1-2; D may be TRBD1 (6 bases). CDR1 and CDR2 (germline): MGHDK, SYGVNS. The V and J ends lost 4 bases and 4 bases respectively, with 16 bases between them. This CDR3 has 15 amino acids. The CDR3 region is CASSAPRTASYGYTF. In DNA form, the CDR3 reads TGTGCCAGCAGTGCCCCCCGGACAGCGAGCTATGGCTACACCTTC.

The chain couples TRBV6-2 or TRBV6-3 to TRBJ1-5; weak D call: TRBD1 (6 bases). The CDR3 extends over 15 amino acids. V lost 6 bases to trimming and J lost 0 bases, with 12 bases between them. The germline V gene has CDR1 MNHEY and CDR2 SVGEGT. The CDR3 DNA follows: TGTGCCAGCAGCAAAGGACAGCTTAGCAATCAGCCCCAGCATTTT. Protein product: CASSKGQLSNQPQHF.

This clonotype qualifies as medium-sized. The chain employs TRBV20-1 and TRBJ2-1; D is possibly TRBD2 (6 bases). The CDR3 length is 14 residues. V lost 2 bases to trimming and J lost 10 bases, with 18 bases between them. Germline V gene data show CDR1 as DFQATT and CDR2 as SNEGSKA (reference sequence). In DNA, the CDR3 is TGCAGTGCTAGAACGGCTAGCGCACGTAGGGAGCAGTTCTTC. This sequence encodes CSARTASARREQFF.

The CDR3 nucleotides are TGTGCCAGTAGCATCACTTACTGGGACAGAGAAGCTTTCTTT. It yields the protein CASSITYWDREAFF. This chain links TRBV19 with TRBJ1-1, with TRBD1 matching over 7 bases. The CDR3 length is 14 residues. CDR1 is LNHDA and CDR2 is SQIVND in the germline V gene (reference sequence). The V and J ends lost 6 bases and 8 bases, in that order; junction bases with no gene match: 12.

The chain couples TRBV27 to TRBJ2-5; 10 bases line up with TRBD2. This CDR3 is built from 13 residues. The V gene end was trimmed by 6 bases and the J gene end by 3 bases; junction bases not matched to a gene: 1. CDR1 is MNHEY and CDR2 is SMNVEV in the germline V gene (reference sequence). The CDR3 reads CASSGLAEETQYF. In nucleotides, the CDR3 is TGTGCCAGCAGCGGACTAGCGGAAGAGACCCAGTACTTC.

This clonotype was recorded a few times. The chain recombines TRBV5-4 with TRBJ2-5; D may be TRBD2 (5 bases). Germline V gives CDR1 SGHNT, CDR2 YYREEE (reference sequence). This CDR3 contains 13 residues. With 4 bases removed from V and 3 bases from J, the gap between germline ends came to 10 bases. CDR3 sequence (DNA): TGTGCCAGCAGCCCGCTCGGGAAAGAGACCCAGTACTTC. This encodes CASSPLGKETQYF.

To note about this clonotype: One junction end does not reproduce the germline sequence, and a read error may be involved. This rearrangement joins TRBV29-1 to TRBJ2-1; D is ambiguous. Germline V gene lookup returns CDR1 SQVTM and CDR2 ANQGSEA. The CDR3 is 9 amino acids. The CDR3 loop is CSVLGPGAF. CDR3 sequence (DNA): TGCAGCGTTCTAGGGCCCGGCGCCTTC.

V usage is TRBV7-9 and J usage is TRBJ1-5, with TRBD1 as a possible D gene (5 bases). This CDR3 spans 14 amino acids. Germline assignment: CDR1 SEHNR and CDR2 FQNEAQ (reference sequence). Deletions cut 4 bases from V and 4 bases from J, with 11 bases between. CDR3 residues: CASSWAGRNQPQHF. In nucleotides, the CDR3 is TGTGCCAGCAGCTGGGCGGGACGGAATCAGCCCCAGCATTTT.

The genes are TRBV6-2 or TRBV6-3 and TRBJ2-7; 7 bases fit TRBD1. This CDR3 has 13 amino acids. CDR1 and CDR2 (germline): MNHEY, SVGEGT. The V gene end was trimmed by 9 bases and the J gene end by 3 bases; junction bases not matched to a gene: 8. The CDR3 loop reads CASSRDSHYEQYF. The CDR3 bases are TGTGCCAGTTCCCGGGACAGCCACTACGAGCAGTACTTC.

A few counts support this clonotype. This chain uses TRBV10-3 with TRBJ1-2; D might be TRBD1 (5 bases). V dropped 5 bases and J dropped 5 bases, with 15 bases sitting between them. Per germline, CDR1 ENHRY and CDR2 SYGVKD. The CDR3 loop spans 14 amino acids. This chain's CDR3 is CAISPGALQYGYTF. The CDR3 DNA reads TGTGCCATCAGTCCCGGGGCACTGCAATATGGCTACACCTTC.

This clonotype was detected once. An end of the junction differs from the germline gene, which may be a read error. This rearrangement joins TRBV10-3 to TRBJ1-2, with D possibly TRBD1 on 6 matching bases. CDR3 size: 15 residues. The germline gives CDR1 ENHRY, CDR2 SYGVKD. CDR3 residues: CAISESRTANYSYTF. The CDR3 nucleotides read TGTGCCATCAGTGAGTCCCGGACAGCTAACTATAGCTACACCTTC.

The J gene is TRBJ2-5, the V gene TRBV30; D is unclear. The CDR3 has 11 residues. The germline V gene has CDR1 GTSNPN and CDR2 SVGIG (reference sequence). The V end was cut by 8 bases, the J end by 5 bases, with 12 bases between. The CDR3 loop is CAGITYETQYF. CDR3 DNA: TGTGCCGGTATAACGTATGAGACCCAGTACTTC.

V usage is TRBV20-1 and J usage is TRBJ1-2; 9 bases line up with TRBD1. V lost 7 bases and J lost 3; bases outside the gene matches: 6. CDR1 DFQATT and CDR2 SNEGSKA come from the germline V gene (reference sequence). The CDR3 is 13 residues long. The CDR3 DNA sequence: TGCAGTGTAGGGACAGGGTCTTACTATGGCTACACCTTC. Translating gives CSVGTGSYYGYTF.

The rearrangement joins TRBV5-1 to TRBJ1-2; TRBD1 agrees at 9 bases. V trimming: 2 bases; J trimming: 4 bases; junction bases outside the gene matches: 3. Germline CDR1 SGHRS, CDR2 YFSETQ. This CDR3 has 14 residues. The CDR3 bases are TGCGCCAGCAGCTTTGGGGGACAGGGCTATGGCTACACCTTC. Amino acid sequence: CASSFGGQGYGYTF.

J is TRBJ1-4 and V is TRBV6-4, with 8 bases that match TRBD1. The trim removed 4 bases at V and 7 bases at J, leaving 5 bases unmatched. This CDR3 has 14 amino acids. Per germline, CDR1 MRHNA and CDR2 SNTAGT. The CDR3 sequence is CASSVPGQAEKLFF. The CDR3 DNA is TGTGCCAGCAGTGTCCCGGGACAGGCTGAAAAACTGTTTTTT.

This clonotype showed up just a few times. The chain employs TRBV18 and TRBJ1-2, with 10 bases fitting TRBD1. CDR3 length equals 15 residues. Trimming removed 0 bases from V and 5 bases from J; junction bases left unmatched: 3. Germline V gene sequence: CDR1 KGHSH, CDR2 LQKENI. The CDR3 DNA reads as TGTGCCAGCTCACCACCGATGGACAGGGGGTATGGCTACACCTTC. It encodes CASSPPMDRGYGYTF.

In its sample, this clonotype was seen a few times. The rearrangement joins TRBV7-3 to TRBJ2-5; 10 bases agree with TRBD1. The ends lost 4 bases at V and 4 bases at J; junction bases unmatched: 12. The CDR3 consists of 17 residues. Germline CDR1 SGHTA, CDR2 FQGTGA. The CDR3 sequence is CASSSRGDRGRRETQYF. The CDR3 DNA sequence: TGTGCCAGCAGCTCAAGGGGAGACAGGGGGCGTCGAGAGACCCAGTACTTC.

This clonotype was recorded only once. V gene TRBV6-1 combines with J gene TRBJ2-7; D call uncertain. The CDR3 totals 11 residues. Germline V gives CDR1 MNHNS, CDR2 SASEGT. V lost 5 bases to trimming and J lost 9 bases, with 11 bases between them. CDR3 coding DNA: TGTGCCAGCAGTCCCCGGTTTGGGCAGTACTTC. Residues: CASSPRFGQYF.

The chain couples TRBV7-2 to TRBJ1-2, with 7 positions matching TRBD1. With 4 bases clipped from V and 5 bases from J, the junction kept 4 bases outside the gene matches. The germline V gene encodes CDR1 SGHTA and CDR2 FQGNSA. The CDR3 length is 13 residues. The CDR3 spells CASSSGQAYGYTF. The DNA of the CDR3 is TGTGCCAGCAGCTCAGGACAGGCATATGGCTACACCTTC.

This clonotype was recorded a few times. The rearrangement uses TRBV5-6 and TRBJ1-6; D gene ambiguous. CDR1 and CDR2 (germline): SGHDT, YYEEEE. The germline V and J ends were trimmed by 2 bases and 6 bases, with 6 bases remaining between them. The CDR3 has 13 amino acids. The CDR3 DNA is TGTGCCAGCAGCTTCCCTTCTAATTCACCCCTCCACTTT. It encodes CASSFPSNSPLHF.

The gene calls are TRBV6-1 and TRBJ2-3; perhaps D is TRBD1 or TRBD2 (5 bases each). Germline V gives CDR1 MNHNS, CDR2 SASEGT. CDR3 length: 15 residues. Trimming cost V 5 bases and J 6 bases, with 18 bases left between them. CDR3 in DNA: TGTGCCAGCAGTCTCTCCGGGATATGGGGGGATACGCAGTATTTT. Translation: CASSLSGIWGDTQYF.

This clonotype occurred a few times. The chain uses TRBV19 and TRBJ2-2; D is unclear. Germline V gives CDR1 LNHDA, CDR2 SQIVND (reference sequence). This CDR3 contains 14 residues. The V and J ends lost 7 bases and 3 bases respectively, with 12 bases between them. CDR3 DNA sequence: TGTGCCAGTAAAAACCCTGAACACACCGGGGAGCTGTTTTTT. It specifies CASKNPEHTGELFF.

This sequence joins TRBV20-1 and TRBJ2-5; unclear D gene. This CDR3 spans 12 amino acids. The germline gives CDR1 DFQATT, CDR2 SNEGSKA (reference sequence). Trimming removed 3 bases from V and 5 bases from J, with 10 bases in between. CDR3 loop: CSARARAETQYF. The CDR3 nucleotides read TGCAGTGCTAGGGCTAGGGCCGAGACCCAGTACTTC.

In its sample, this clonotype is medium-sized. This chain connects TRBV20-1 to TRBJ1-5; weak D call: TRBD1 (5 bases). Trimming pared 0 bases from V and 1 base from J, leaving 16 bases between. Germline CDR1 reads DFQATT; CDR2 reads SNEGSKA (reference sequence). This CDR3 region has 17 residues. The CDR3 DNA sequence: TGCAGTGCTAGAGATATCAGCAGGGCGGGCAGCAATCAGCCCCAGCATTTT. Protein product: CSARDISRAGSNQPQHF.

This chain uses TRBV12-3 or TRBV12-4 with TRBJ2-2, with TRBD2 identical over 14 bases. The V and J ends lost 8 bases and 7 bases, in that order; junction bases with no gene match: 6. The CDR3 consists of 15 residues. The CDR3 reads CASLPGLAGVGELFF. CDR3 coding DNA: TGTGCCAGCCTACCGGGACTAGCGGGAGTCGGGGAGCTGTTTTTT.

The chain joins TRBV20-1 to TRBJ2-7, with D perhaps TRBD1 (5 bases). Per germline, CDR1 DFQATT and CDR2 SNEGSKA (reference sequence). The CDR3 consists of 15 residues. Trimming took 4 bases from V and 5 from J, leaving 21 bases between them. CDR3 loop: CSATTSHRLGDEQYF. The CDR3 coding sequence is TGCAGTGCTACGACCAGTCATCGTTTAGGGGACGAGCAGTACTTC.